This T cell receptor (beta chain) was obtained from a study of OX40 agonist ivuxolimab in advanced cancers. Study overall: Enrolled patients in dose escalation had cancers that were hepatocellular carcinoma, melanoma, renal cell or head and neck cancer. A history of anti-PD-1, anti-PD-L1 or anti-CTLA-4 therapy was acceptable, and 40% had some.

Study conclusions and caveats: Partial responders receiving 0.1-3.0 mg/kg showed among the lowest clonal expansion.

Per the germline V gene, CDR1 is SGHRS and CDR2 is YFSETQ. The length of the CDR3 is 12 residues. The germline V and J ends were trimmed by 5 bases and 7 bases, with 12 bases remaining between them. TCRdb keeps only in-frame clones here, not all; method: immunoSEQ multiplex PCR. The sample contains 50,000 to 65,000 clones, roughly 80% of which appear only once. Worth noting for this clone: Its antigen is still unknown.

This TCR was recovered from an adult with an advanced solid tumor such as melanoma, head and neck, liver or kidney cancer. V is TRBV5-1 and J is TRBJ1-1; D is undetermined. Sequenced here: CD4+ or CD8+ T cells sorted from blood, sampled in a trial of the OX40 agonist ivuxolimab. The CDR3 loop is CASSPGEGEAFF. As DNA, the CDR3 is TGCGCCAGCAGTCCTGGGGAGGGTGAAGCTTTCTTT.